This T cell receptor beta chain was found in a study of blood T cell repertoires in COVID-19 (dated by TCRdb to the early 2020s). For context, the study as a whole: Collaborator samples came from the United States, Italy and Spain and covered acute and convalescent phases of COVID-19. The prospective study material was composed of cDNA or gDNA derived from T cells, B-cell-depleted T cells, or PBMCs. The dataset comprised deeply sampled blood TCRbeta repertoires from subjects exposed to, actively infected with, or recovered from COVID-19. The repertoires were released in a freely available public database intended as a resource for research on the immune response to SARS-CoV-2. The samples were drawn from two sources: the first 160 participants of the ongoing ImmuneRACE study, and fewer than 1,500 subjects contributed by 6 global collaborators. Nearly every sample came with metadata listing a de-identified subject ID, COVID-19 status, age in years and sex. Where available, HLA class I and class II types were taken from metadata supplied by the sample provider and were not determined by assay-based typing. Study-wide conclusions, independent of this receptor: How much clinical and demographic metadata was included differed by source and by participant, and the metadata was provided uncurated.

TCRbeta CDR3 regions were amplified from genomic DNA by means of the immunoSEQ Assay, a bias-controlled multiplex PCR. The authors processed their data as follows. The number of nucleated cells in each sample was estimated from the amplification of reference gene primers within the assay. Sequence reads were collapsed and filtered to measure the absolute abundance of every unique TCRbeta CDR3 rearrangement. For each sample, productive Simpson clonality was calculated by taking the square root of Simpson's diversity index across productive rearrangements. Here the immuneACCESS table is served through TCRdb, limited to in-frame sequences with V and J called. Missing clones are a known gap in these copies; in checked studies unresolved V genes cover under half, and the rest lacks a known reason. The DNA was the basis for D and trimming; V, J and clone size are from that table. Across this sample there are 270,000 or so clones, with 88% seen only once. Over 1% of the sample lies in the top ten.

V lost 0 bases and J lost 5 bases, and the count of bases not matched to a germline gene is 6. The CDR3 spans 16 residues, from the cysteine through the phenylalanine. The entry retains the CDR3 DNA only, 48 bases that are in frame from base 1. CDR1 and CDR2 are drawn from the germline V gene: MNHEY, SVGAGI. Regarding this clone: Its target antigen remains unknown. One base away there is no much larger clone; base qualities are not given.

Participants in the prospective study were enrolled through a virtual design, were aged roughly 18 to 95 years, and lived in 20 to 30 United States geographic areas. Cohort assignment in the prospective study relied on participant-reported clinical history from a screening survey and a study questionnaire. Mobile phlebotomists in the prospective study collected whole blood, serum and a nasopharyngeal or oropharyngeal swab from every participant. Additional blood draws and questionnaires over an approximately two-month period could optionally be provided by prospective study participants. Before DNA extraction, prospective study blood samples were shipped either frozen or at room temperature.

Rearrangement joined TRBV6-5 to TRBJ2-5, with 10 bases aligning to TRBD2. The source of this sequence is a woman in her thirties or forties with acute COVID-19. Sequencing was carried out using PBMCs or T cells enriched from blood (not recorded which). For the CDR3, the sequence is CASSYSPSGSWETQYF. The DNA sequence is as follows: TGTGCCAGCAGTTACTCTCCTAGCGGGAGCTGGGAGACCCAGTACTTC.